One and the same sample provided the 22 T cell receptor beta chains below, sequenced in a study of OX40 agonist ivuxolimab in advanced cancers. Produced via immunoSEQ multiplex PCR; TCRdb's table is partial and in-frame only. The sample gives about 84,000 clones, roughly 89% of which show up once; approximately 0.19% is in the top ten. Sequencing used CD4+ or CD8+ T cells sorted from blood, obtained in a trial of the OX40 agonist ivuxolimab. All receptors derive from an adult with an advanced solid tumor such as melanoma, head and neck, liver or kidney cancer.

The CDR3 DNA is TGTGCCACCAGCATTCTGGGACGGGTCTCTGGAAACACCATATATTTT. This sequence encodes CATSILGRVSGNTIYF. The genes are TRBV15 and TRBJ1-3; weak D call: TRBD1 (5 bases). The germline gives CDR1 LNHNV, CDR2 YYDKDF (reference sequence). V was shortened by 4 bases and J by 0 bases, with 13 bases between the two germline ends. CDR3 length equals 16 residues.

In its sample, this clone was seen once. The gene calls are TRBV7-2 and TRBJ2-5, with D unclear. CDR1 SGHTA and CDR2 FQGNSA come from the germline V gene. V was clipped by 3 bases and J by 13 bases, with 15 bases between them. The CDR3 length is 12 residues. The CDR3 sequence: CASSFGRALSYF. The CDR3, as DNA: TGTGCCAGCAGCTTCGGTAGGGCCCTATCGTACTTC.

The CDR3 spells CSVWTGGYETQYF. DNA of the CDR3: TGCAGCGTATGGACAGGGGGGTACGAGACCCAGTACTTC. V usage is TRBV29-1 and J usage is TRBJ2-5; 10 nucleotides line up with TRBD1. The CDR3 totals 13 residues. J lost 5 bases, V lost 6 bases, and 6 bases had no gene match. Per the germline V gene, CDR1 is SQVTM and CDR2 is ANQGSEA. The whole variable domain, filled in from reference TRBV29-1 and TRBJ2-5, reads SAVISQKPSRDICQRGTSLTIQCQVDSQVTMMFWYRQQPGQSLTLIATANQGSEATYESGFVIDKFPISRPNLTFSTLTVSNMSPEDSSIYLCSVWTGGYETQYFGPGTRLLVL.

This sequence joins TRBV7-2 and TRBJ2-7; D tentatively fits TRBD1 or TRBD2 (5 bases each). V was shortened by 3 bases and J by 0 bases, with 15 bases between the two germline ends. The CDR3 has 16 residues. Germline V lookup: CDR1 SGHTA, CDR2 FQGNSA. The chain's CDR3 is CASSFSSGRSSYEQYF. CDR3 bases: TGTGCCAGCAGCTTTAGCTCGGGGCGGAGCTCCTACGAGCAGTACTTC.

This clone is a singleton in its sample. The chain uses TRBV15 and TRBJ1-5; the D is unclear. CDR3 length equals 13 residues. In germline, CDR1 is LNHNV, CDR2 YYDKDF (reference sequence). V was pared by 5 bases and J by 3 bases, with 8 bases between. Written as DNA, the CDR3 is TGTGCCACCAGCGGCGTTTCCAATCAGCCCCAGCATTTT. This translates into CATSGVSNQPQHF.

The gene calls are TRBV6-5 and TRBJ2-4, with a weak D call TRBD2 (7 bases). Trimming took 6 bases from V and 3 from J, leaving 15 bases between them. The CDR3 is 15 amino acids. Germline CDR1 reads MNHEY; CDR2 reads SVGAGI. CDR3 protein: CASRVGGPGKNIQYF. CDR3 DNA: TGTGCCAGCAGAGTGGGGGGGCCTGGCAAAAACATTCAGTACTTC.

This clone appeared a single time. CDR3 protein: CASRASGMNTGELFF. In nucleotides, the CDR3 is TGTGCCAGCAGAGCCAGCGGGATGAACACCGGGGAGCTGTTTTTT. The V call is TRBV2, the J call TRBJ2-2; 7 bases agree with TRBD2. CDR1 and CDR2 from the germline V gene are SNHLY and FYNNEI. The CDR3 is 15 residues long. V was clipped by 6 bases and J by 1 base; unmatched bases: 5.

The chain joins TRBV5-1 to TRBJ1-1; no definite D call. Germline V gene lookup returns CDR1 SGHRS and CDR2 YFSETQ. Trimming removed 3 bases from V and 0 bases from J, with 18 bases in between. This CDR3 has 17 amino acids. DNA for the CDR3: TGCGCCAGCAGCTGGGTGGCAGCCGCTGGAGTGAACACTGAAGCTTTCTTT. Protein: CASSWVAAAGVNTEAFF.

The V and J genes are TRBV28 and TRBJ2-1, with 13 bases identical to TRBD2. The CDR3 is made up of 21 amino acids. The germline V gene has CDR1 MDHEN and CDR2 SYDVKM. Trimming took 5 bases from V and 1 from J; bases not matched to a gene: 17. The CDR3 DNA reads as TGTGCCAGCAGTCACACTACACCGGGACTAGCGGGATCGACTTCCTACAATGAGCAGTTCTTC. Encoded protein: CASSHTTPGLAGSTSYNEQFF. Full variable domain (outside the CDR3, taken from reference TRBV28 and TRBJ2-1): DVKVTQSSRYLVKRTGEKVFLECVQDMDHENMFWYRQDPGLGLRLIYFSYDVKMKEKGDIPEGYSVSREKKERFSLILESASTNQTSMYLCASSHTTPGLAGSTSYNEQFFGPGTRLTVL.

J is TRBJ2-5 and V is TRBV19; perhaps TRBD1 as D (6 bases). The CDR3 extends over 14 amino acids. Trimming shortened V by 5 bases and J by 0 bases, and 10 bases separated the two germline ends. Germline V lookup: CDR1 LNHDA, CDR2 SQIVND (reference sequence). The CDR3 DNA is TGTGCCAGTAGTTCTCGACAGGACCAAGAGACCCAGTACTTC. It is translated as CASSSRQDQETQYF.

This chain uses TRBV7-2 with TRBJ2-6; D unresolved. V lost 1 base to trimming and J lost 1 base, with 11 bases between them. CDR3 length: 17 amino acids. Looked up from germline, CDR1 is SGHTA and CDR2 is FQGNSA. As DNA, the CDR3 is TGTGCCAGCAGCTTAGTATACAGCCCATCTGGGGCCAACGTCCTGACTTTC. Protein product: CASSLVYSPSGANVLTF. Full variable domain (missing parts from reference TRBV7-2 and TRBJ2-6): GAGVSQSPSNKVTEKGKDVELRCDPISGHTALYWYRQSLGQGLEFLIYFQGNSAPDKSGLPSDRFSAERTGGSVSTLTIQRTQQEDSAVYLCASSLVYSPSGANVLTFGAGSRLTVL.

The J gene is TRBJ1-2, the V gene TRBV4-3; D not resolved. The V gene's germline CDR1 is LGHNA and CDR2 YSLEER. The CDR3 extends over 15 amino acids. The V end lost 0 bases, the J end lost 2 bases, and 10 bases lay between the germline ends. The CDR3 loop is CASSQDGSWNYGYTF. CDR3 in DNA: TGCGCCAGCAGCCAAGATGGGAGTTGGAACTATGGCTACACCTTC.

Here the CDR3 reads CASRTTGDNSPLHF. The CDR3 nucleotides are TGTGCCAGCAGGACGACAGGAGATAATTCACCCCTCCACTTT. The V call is TRBV2, the J call TRBJ1-6; D perhaps matches TRBD1 (6 bases). V lost 6 bases and J lost 5, with 11 bases in between. Germline assignment: CDR1 SNHLY and CDR2 FYNNEI. The CDR3 length is 14 residues.

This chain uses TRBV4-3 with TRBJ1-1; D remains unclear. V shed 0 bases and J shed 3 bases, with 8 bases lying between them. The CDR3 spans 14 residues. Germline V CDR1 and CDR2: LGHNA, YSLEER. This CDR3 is CASSQDGRDTEAFF. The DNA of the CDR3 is TGCGCCAGCAGCCAAGATGGACGGGACACTGAAGCTTTCTTT.

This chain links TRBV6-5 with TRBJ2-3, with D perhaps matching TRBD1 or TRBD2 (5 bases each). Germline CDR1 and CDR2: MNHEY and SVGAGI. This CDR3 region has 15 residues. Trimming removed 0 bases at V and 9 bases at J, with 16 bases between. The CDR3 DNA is TGTGCCAGCAGTTACTCTGGGGTGGGGACGCGGACGCAGTATTTT. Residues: CASSYSGVGTRTQYF.

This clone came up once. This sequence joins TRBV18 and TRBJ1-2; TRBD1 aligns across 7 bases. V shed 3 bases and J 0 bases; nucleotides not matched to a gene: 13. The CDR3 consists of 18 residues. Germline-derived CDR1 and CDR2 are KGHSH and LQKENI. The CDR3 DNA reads TGTGCCAGCTCACCTCCAAGGGGGACAGTAGGCACTAACTATGGCTACACCTTC. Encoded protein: CASSPPRGTVGTNYGYTF.

CDR3 loop: CASSATLAGNTGELFF. In DNA, the CDR3 is TGTGCCAGCAGCGCGACGCTAGCGGGTAACACCGGGGAGCTGTTTTTT. The chain combines TRBV7-9 with TRBJ2-2; TRBD2 matches 8 bases. The germline CDR1 and CDR2 sequences are SEHNR and FQNEAQ (reference sequence). The ends lost 5 bases at V and 2 bases at J; junction bases unmatched: 7. The CDR3 runs 16 residues.

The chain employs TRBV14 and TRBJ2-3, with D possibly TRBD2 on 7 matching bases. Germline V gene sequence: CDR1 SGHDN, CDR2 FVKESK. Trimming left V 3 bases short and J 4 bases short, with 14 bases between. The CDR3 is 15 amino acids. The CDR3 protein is CASSQLRGRSDTQYF. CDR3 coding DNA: TGTGCCAGCAGCCAGTTGCGGGGGCGCTCAGATACGCAGTATTTT.

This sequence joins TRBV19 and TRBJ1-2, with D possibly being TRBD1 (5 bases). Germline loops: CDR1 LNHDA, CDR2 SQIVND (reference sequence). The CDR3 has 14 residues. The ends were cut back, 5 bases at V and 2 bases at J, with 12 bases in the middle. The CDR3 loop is CASSRLRGNYGYTF. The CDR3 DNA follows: TGTGCCAGTAGTCGCCTTCGGGGGAACTATGGCTACACCTTC.

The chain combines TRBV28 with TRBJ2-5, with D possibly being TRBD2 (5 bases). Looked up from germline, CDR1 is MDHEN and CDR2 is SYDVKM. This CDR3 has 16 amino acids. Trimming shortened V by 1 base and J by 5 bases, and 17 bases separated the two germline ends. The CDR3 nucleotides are TGTGCCAGCAGTTTATCGGGGAAACCGTTGGGGGAGACCCAGTACTTC. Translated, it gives CASSLSGKPLGETQYF.

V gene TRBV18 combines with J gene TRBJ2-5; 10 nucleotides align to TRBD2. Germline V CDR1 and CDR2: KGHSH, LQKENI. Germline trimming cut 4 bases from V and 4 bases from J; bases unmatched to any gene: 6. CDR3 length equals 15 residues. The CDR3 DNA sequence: TGTGCCAGCTCACTCTTCCAGCGGGAGGGAGAGACCCAGTACTTC. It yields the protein CASSLFQREGETQYF.

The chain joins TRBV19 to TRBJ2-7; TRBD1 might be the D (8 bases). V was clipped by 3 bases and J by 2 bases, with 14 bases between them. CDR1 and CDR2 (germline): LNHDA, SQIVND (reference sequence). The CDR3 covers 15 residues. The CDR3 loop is CASSISGTGAYEQYF. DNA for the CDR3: TGTGCCAGTAGTATCAGCGGGACAGGTGCCTACGAGCAGTACTTC.